The 26 T cell receptor beta chains below were found in one sample sequenced in a study of neurological immune-mediated disorders. TCRdb itself ran the 5' RACE reads through MiXCR, one entry per CDR3 protein. The sample has 55,000 to 65,000 distinct CDR3 sequences; over 8.5% are singletons. Time point specified: longitudinal time-point 1 (baseline). Sequenced sample: PBMCs. The receptors originated from a male donor with HTLV-1-associated myelopathy (HAM/TSP).

This clonotype was picked up a small number of times. The chain links TRBV12-3 or TRBV12-4 to TRBJ2-1, with D unresolved. The CDR3 totals 15 residues. The V end was cut by 3 bases, the J end by 0 bases, with 9 bases between. The CDR3 DNA is TGTGCCAGCAGTTTTTACCAGAGCTCCTACAATGAGCAGTTCTTC. Translated: CASSFYQSSYNEQFF.

This clonotype has a count of ten or more. DNA of the CDR3: TGTGCCAGCGACCCCGGCACAGATACGCAGTATTTT. This encodes CASDPGTDTQYF. V is TRBV25-1 and J is TRBJ2-3; D is undetermined. CDR1 is MGHDK and CDR2 is SYGVNS in the germline V gene. Trimming left V 8 bases short and J 1 base short, with 7 bases between. This CDR3 is 12 amino acids long.

The chain links TRBV4-3 to TRBJ2-7; 7 nucleotides agree with TRBD2. The germline gives CDR1 LGHNA, CDR2 YSLEER. The CDR3 is 16 amino acids. V lost 0 bases and J lost 4; bases outside the gene matches: 9. The CDR3 reads CASSQDLASGSYEQYF. The CDR3 DNA reads TGCGCCAGCAGCCAAGATTTGGCTAGCGGTTCGTACGAGCAGTACTTC.

About this clonotype: The junction differs from germline at one of its ends, possibly a read error. This chain links TRBV5-6 with TRBJ1-1; D perhaps matches TRBD1 (5 bases). Per germline, CDR1 SGHDT and CDR2 YYEEEE. The CDR3 runs 12 residues. CDR3 DNA: TGTGCAAGCAGCAGACAGTGGACTGAAGCTTTCTTT. Residues: CASSRQWTEAFF.

The chain is built from TRBV10-3 and TRBJ2-7; no definite D call. The CDR3 spans 16 residues. The V end was cut by 2 bases, the J end by 2 bases, with 16 bases between. Germline assignment: CDR1 ENHRY and CDR2 SYGVKD. In DNA, the CDR3 is TGTGCCATCAGTGAGCCCAGGCACCGTCTGGCCTACGAGCAGTACTTC. It is translated as CAISEPRHRLAYEQYF.

This clonotype was counted at least ten times. The chain recombines TRBV5-1 with TRBJ2-2; D possibly corresponds to TRBD1 (5 bases). CDR1 and CDR2 from the germline V gene are SGHRS and YFSETQ. Trimming removed 6 bases from V and 0 bases from J, with 9 bases in between. The CDR3 length is 14 residues. CDR3 loop: CASIRGPNTGELFF. The CDR3 DNA is TGCGCCAGCATAAGGGGCCCGAACACCGGGGAGCTGTTTTTT.

This clonotype showed up many times. J is TRBJ2-1 and V is TRBV5-1, with 8 positions matching TRBD2. CDR3 size: 13 residues. Germline V gene data show CDR1 as SGHRS and CDR2 as YFSETQ. Unmatched junction bases numbered 2, after V lost 4 bases and J lost 5 bases. CDR3 nucleotides: TGCGCCAGCAGCGGGGGACTAGACAATGAGCAGTTCTTC. This translates into CASSGGLDNEQFF.

This sequence joins TRBV27 and TRBJ2-1; 9 positions agree with TRBD1. The length of the CDR3 is 18 residues. The J segment lost 2 bases and the V segment lost 6 bases, leaving 14 bases of the junction unmatched. Germline V lookup: CDR1 MNHEY, CDR2 SMNVEV (reference sequence). The CDR3 sequence is CASSPGQGLLSAYNEQFF. The CDR3 DNA follows: TGTGCCAGCAGCCCGGGACAGGGCCTCCTTTCAGCCTACAATGAGCAGTTCTTC.

This clonotype has a count of ten or more. The chain joins TRBV20-1 to TRBJ2-1; TRBD2 matches at 11 bases. The ends lost 3 bases at V and 3 bases at J; junction bases unmatched: 10. CDR3 length equals 17 residues. CDR1 and CDR2 from the germline V gene are DFQATT and SNEGSKA (reference sequence). The CDR3 DNA follows: TGCAGTGCTAGTGACCCGAGTAGCGGGGGGGTCTACAATGAGCAGTTCTTC. This sequence encodes CSASDPSSGGVYNEQFF.

The sample holds many counts of this clonotype. The chain couples TRBV20-1 to TRBJ1-2; D uncertain. Germline V gene sequence: CDR1 DFQATT, CDR2 SNEGSKA (reference sequence). V lost 0 bases and J 5 bases, leaving 13 bases between the germline ends. The CDR3 covers 14 residues. DNA for the CDR3: TGCAGTGCTAGAGACCCCTCGATGGGTTATGGCTACACCTTC. Residues: CSARDPSMGYGYTF.

This clonotype was seen many times. CDR3 coding DNA: TGTGCCAGCAGCCCCGAAGGCAGACCAACGAACACCGGGGAGCTGTTTTTT. It encodes CASSPEGRPTNTGELFF. V gene TRBV5-8 combines with J gene TRBJ2-2; D uncertain. The ends were cut back, 4 bases at V and 0 bases at J, with 16 bases in the middle. From germline, CDR1 is SGHTS and CDR2 YDEGEE. The CDR3 is 17 residues long.

This clonotype appeared many times. J is TRBJ1-5 and V is TRBV2, with no clear D. Germline CDR1 and CDR2: SNHLY and FYNNEI. This CDR3 is 12 amino acids long. V gave up 9 bases and J gave up 0 bases, with 6 bases separating them. The CDR3 sequence: CASRYSNQPQHF. DNA of the CDR3: TGTGCCAGTAGGTATAGCAATCAGCCCCAGCATTTT.

Many counts were recorded for this clonotype. The genes are TRBV29-1 and TRBJ1-4; D not certain. CDR1 is SQVTM and CDR2 is ANQGSEA in the germline V gene. CDR3 length equals 12 residues. V was cut by 7 bases and J by 4 bases, with 10 bases left in between. The CDR3 sequence: CSAKWDNEKLFF. In nucleotides, the CDR3 is TGCAGCGCAAAATGGGATAATGAAAAACTGTTTTTT.

This clonotype was detected ten times or more. The CDR3 DNA reads TGTGCCAGCTCATTGAGGACCATGAACACTGAAGCTTTCTTT. It yields the protein CASSLRTMNTEAFF. The J gene is TRBJ1-1, the V gene TRBV18; D gene uncertain. V shed 5 bases and J shed 0 bases, with 10 bases lying between them. This CDR3 region has 14 residues. CDR1 and CDR2 from the germline V gene are KGHSH and LQKENI. Supplemented by reference TRBV18 and TRBJ1-1, the full variable domain reads NAGVMQNPRHLVRRRGQEARLRCSPMKGHSHVYWYRQLPEEGLKFMVYLQKENIIDESGMPKERFSAEFPKEGPSILRIQQVVRGDSAAYFCASSLRTMNTEAFFGQGTRLTVV.

This clonotype was found many times. V and J are TRBV10-3 and TRBJ1-5; a possible D gene is TRBD1 (6 bases). Between the trimmed V and J ends, which lost 3 bases and 5 bases, there was a span of 11 bases. The germline V gene has CDR1 ENHRY and CDR2 SYGVKD. The CDR3 consists of 14 residues. CDR3 sequence: CAISDIRGYQPQHF. Here the CDR3 DNA reads TGTGCCATCAGTGACATAAGGGGGTATCAGCCCCAGCATTTT.

This clonotype has at least ten counts. V and J are TRBV12-3 or TRBV12-4 and TRBJ1-1, with D unresolved. This CDR3 has 14 amino acids. The germline V and J ends were trimmed by 2 bases and 4 bases, with 11 bases remaining between them. CDR3: CASSLLEGFTEAFF. The DNA of the CDR3 is TGTGCCAGCAGTTTACTTGAGGGCTTCACTGAAGCTTTCTTT.

The V and J genes are TRBV5-1 and TRBJ2-7, with D unclear. V was pared by 4 bases and J by 5 bases, with 13 bases between. The germline V gene encodes CDR1 SGHRS and CDR2 YFSETQ. This CDR3 region has 13 residues. DNA for the CDR3: TGCGCCAGCAGCCACGAACATGGCAACGAGCAGTACTTC. Its translation is CASSHEHGNEQYF.

The table lists this clonotype with many counts. The genes are TRBV29-1 and TRBJ1-5, with 9 bases that match TRBD1. The CDR3 spans 14 residues. The V gene's germline CDR1 is SQVTM and CDR2 ANQGSEA. V lost 5 bases to trimming and J lost 4 bases; unmatched junction nucleotides: 6. CDR3 amino acids: CSVTTGGRNQPQHF. The CDR3 DNA follows: TGCAGCGTTACAACAGGGGGCAGGAATCAGCCCCAGCATTTT.

This clonotype was observed at least ten times. The chain couples TRBV7-2 to TRBJ2-1; D gene ambiguous. Trimming took off 8 bases at V and 9 bases at J, with 17 bases between the two ends. CDR1 is SGHTA, CDR2 FQGNSA, per germline. The CDR3 extends over 13 amino acids. The CDR3 DNA sequence: TGTGCCAGCTCCTTGACGGCCCAGCGTGAGCAGTTCTTC. Its protein is CASSLTAQREQFF. Filled out from reference TRBV7-2 and TRBJ2-1, the complete variable domain reads GAGVSQSPSNKVTEKGKDVELRCDPISGHTALYWYRQSLGQGLEFLIYFQGNSAPDKSGLPSDRFSAERTGGSVSTLTIQRTQQEDSAVYLCASSLTAQREQFFGPGTRLTVL.

As concerns this clonotype: The junction does not match germline at one end; this may be a read error. The chain carries TRBV7-2 and TRBJ2-3, with D possibly being TRBD1 (6 bases). There are 13 residues in the CDR3. Germline V lookup: CDR1 SGHTA, CDR2 FQGNSA. The CDR3 sequence: CASILVQGDTQYF. The CDR3 DNA is TGTGCCAGCATCTTAGTCCAGGGGGATACGCAGTATTTT.

In this sample, this clonotype turned up many times. The rearrangement links TRBV28 to TRBJ1-2; D uncertain. Germline V gives CDR1 MDHEN, CDR2 SYDVKM. The ends were cut back, 8 bases at V and 7 bases at J, with 14 bases in the middle. The length of the CDR3 is 12 residues. CDR3: CASGPLRAGYTF. The DNA of the CDR3 is TGTGCCAGCGGACCCCTGAGGGCTGGCTACACCTTC.

This clonotype showed up many times. The CDR3 loop is CASSTLSLDSHLQYGYTF. As DNA, the CDR3 is TGTGCCAGCAGTACCCTATCATTGGACTCCCACTTACAATATGGCTACACCTTC. The V and J genes are TRBV6-5 and TRBJ1-2; no reliable D call. The CDR3 runs 18 residues. The germline gives CDR1 MNHEY, CDR2 SVGAGI. The germline V and J ends were trimmed by 5 bases and 5 bases, with 27 bases remaining between them.

Notes on this clonotype: This may arise from a read error, as a much more abundant clone is one base away. The chain couples TRBV5-1 to TRBJ1-5; D remains unclear. From germline, CDR1 is SGHRS and CDR2 YFSETQ. V lost 0 bases and J 1 base, leaving 8 bases between the germline ends. The CDR3 totals 15 residues. As DNA, the CDR3 is TGCGCCAGCAGCTTGGCCGGTAGAAGCAATCAGCCCCAGCATTTT. The encoded protein is CASSLAGRSNQPQHF.

This clonotype was detected once. The chain couples TRBV5-1 to TRBJ2-3, with 10 nucleotides matching TRBD2. Per germline, CDR1 SGHRS and CDR2 YFSETQ. After removal of 6 bases from V and 2 bases from J, the junction contained 6 bases not matched to a gene. The CDR3 sequence is 15 residues long. The CDR3 bases are TGCGCCAGCAAAACTCTAGCGGGAGCCACAGATACGCAGTATTTT. Translated, it gives CASKTLAGATDTQYF.

This clonotype occurred many times. This chain joins TRBV5-1 and TRBJ2-6; 9 bases are a match to TRBD1. Germline CDR1 is SGHRS and CDR2 is YFSETQ. Trimming took 4 bases from V and 2 from J; bases not matched to a gene: 7. This CDR3 is built from 17 residues. CDR3: CASSDYRGPPGANVLTF. CDR3 nucleotides: TGCGCCAGCAGCGACTACAGGGGGCCCCCTGGGGCCAACGTCCTGACTTTC.

Many counts were recorded for this clonotype. The rearrangement links TRBV4-2 to TRBJ2-2, with D perhaps TRBD1 (6 bases). Germline loops: CDR1 LGHNA, CDR2 YNFKEQ. Trimming took 0 bases from V and 5 from J, leaving 16 bases between them. This CDR3 has 17 residues. Here the CDR3 DNA reads TGTGCCAGCAGCCAAGATAGTGGGGGCGCGAGGACCGGGGAGCTGTTTTTT. Translation: CASSQDSGGARTGELFF.